The 25 T cell receptor beta chains below come from one sample, sequenced in a study of tumor-infiltrating lymphocytes in localized non-small cell lung cancer. Only in-frame clones appear in the TCRdb table, and some are missing; sequencing was by immunoSEQ multiplex PCR. The data hold about 16,000 clones, with 60% to 85% observed a single time. The sample taken for sequencing was lung tumor tissue. These receptors were taken from a human donor with non-small cell lung cancer.

The V and J genes are TRBV5-6 and TRBJ1-2; 7 positions match TRBD1. The V segment lost 0 bases and the J segment 4 bases; nucleotides outside the gene matches: 9. Germline V CDR1 and CDR2: SGHDT, YYEEEE. The CDR3 contains 16 residues. The CDR3, as DNA: TGTGCCAGCAGCTTGGATGGGGCAGGGGGAGGCTATGGCTACACCTTC. The encoded protein is CASSLDGAGGGYGYTF.

This clone was detected only a few times. The gene calls are TRBV6-5 and TRBJ1-2, with TRBD1 identical over 7 bases. CDR1 and CDR2 from the germline V gene are MNHEY and SVGAGI. V shed 1 base, J shed 4 bases, and the junction held 6 bases outside the gene matches. This CDR3 is 15 amino acids long. Here the CDR3 DNA reads TGTGCCAGCAGTTACTTATCGGGACAGCTCTATGGCTACACCTTC. Translation gives CASSYLSGQLYGYTF.

The chain carries TRBV5-5 and TRBJ1-2; maybe TRBD1 (6 bases). V lost 4 bases to trimming and J lost 2 bases, with 18 bases between them. The CDR3 consists of 16 residues. In germline, CDR1 is SGHKS, CDR2 YYEKEE (reference sequence). Here the CDR3 DNA reads TGTGCCAGCAGCCAAGCCGTGGGGGGCGAGAACTATGGCTACACCTTC. Translated, it gives CASSQAVGGENYGYTF. The full variable domain, its missing parts supplied by reference TRBV5-5 and TRBJ1-2, is DAGVTQSPTHLIKTRGQQVTLRCSPISGHKSVSWYQQVLGQGPQFIFQYYEKEERGRGNFPDRFSARQFPNYSSELNVNALLLGDSALYLCASSQAVGGENYGYTFGSGTRLTVV.

This clone was picked up a small number of times. One end of the junction is discordant with germline, which a read error may explain. The genes are TRBV29-1 and TRBJ1-2; 7 bases are shared with TRBD1. Germline CDR1 reads SQVTM; CDR2 reads ANQGSEA. This CDR3 is built from 14 residues. CDR3 nucleotide sequence: TGCAGCGTGGAAGGACAGGACGCAAACTATGGCTACACCTTC. Translation gives CSVEGQDANYGYTF.

V gene TRBV6-5 combines with J gene TRBJ1-1; no firm D call. V lost 4 bases and J 1 base, leaving 13 bases between the germline ends. The CDR3 length is 15 residues. Germline-derived CDR1 and CDR2 are MNHEY and SVGAGI. DNA for the CDR3: TGTGCCAGCAGTTCCCGCAATCTCGGGAACACTGAAGCTTTCTTT. This codes for CASSSRNLGNTEAFF.

The table lists this clone with a count of one. V gene TRBV5-1 combines with J gene TRBJ2-7, with 8 bases aligning to TRBD1. The length of the CDR3 is 15 residues. With 3 bases clipped from V and 0 bases from J, the junction kept 5 bases outside the gene matches. The germline V gene has CDR1 SGHRS and CDR2 YFSETQ. The CDR3 DNA reads TGCGCCAGCAGCTCGACAGGGGCATTCTCCTACGAGCAGTACTTC. Its translation: CASSSTGAFSYEQYF.

The chain recombines TRBV5-4 with TRBJ2-3, with 12 positions matching TRBD2. The germline V gene encodes CDR1 SGHNT and CDR2 YYREEE (reference sequence). Trimming took 4 bases from V and 1 from J; bases not matched to a gene: 4. CDR3 size: 16 residues. The DNA of the CDR3 is TGTGCCAGCAGCAAGGGACTAGCGGGTCGCACAGATACGCAGTATTTT. It yields the protein CASSKGLAGRTDTQYF.

The chain is built from TRBV9 and TRBJ2-5; 11 bases match TRBD2. V shed 0 bases, J shed 2 bases, and the junction held 6 bases outside the gene matches. CDR3 length: 17 amino acids. Germline-derived CDR1 and CDR2 are SGDLS and YYNGEE. CDR3 protein: CASSVGSSSGGQETQYF. CDR3 nucleotides: TGTGCCAGCAGCGTAGGATCCTCTAGCGGGGGGCAAGAGACCCAGTACTTC.

This chain connects TRBV6-1 to TRBJ1-4; 8 bases map to TRBD1. Germline assignment: CDR1 MNHNS and CDR2 SASEGT. The CDR3 totals 15 residues. With V trimmed by 8 bases and J by 6 bases, 11 bases remained unmatched. In DNA, the CDR3 is TGTGCCAGCGGAACCGGGACAGGCGGGGATGAAAAACTGTTTTTT. Translation: CASGTGTGGDEKLFF.

The rearrangement links TRBV10-2 to TRBJ2-7, with D hard to call. The V gene lost 6 bases and the J gene lost 3 bases, with 9 bases spanning the gap. The CDR3 runs 12 residues. Germline loops: CDR1 WSHSY, CDR2 SAAADI. CDR3: CASRQSLYEQYF. CDR3 bases: TGCGCCAGCAGACAATCTCTCTACGAGCAGTACTTC.

The J gene is TRBJ1-4, the V gene TRBV4-2; D is undetermined. Germline CDR1 LGHNA, CDR2 YNFKEQ. The CDR3 is 15 amino acids. Trimming removed 1 base at V and 5 bases at J, with 11 bases between. CDR3 region: CASSQVSLSNEKLFF. The CDR3 DNA is TGTGCCAGCAGCCAAGTCTCCCTTTCAAATGAAAAACTGTTTTTT.

The V gene is TRBV11-2, the J gene TRBJ2-7; 8 nucleotides agree with TRBD1. J gave up 0 bases and V 2 bases, and 9 bases lay outside the gene matches. Germline CDR1 reads SGHAT; CDR2 reads FQNNGV. The CDR3 covers 17 residues. CDR3 amino acids: CASSLRPGQGSSYEQYF. The CDR3 DNA follows: TGTGCCAGCAGCTTACGCCCTGGACAGGGCAGCTCCTACGAGCAGTACTTC.

The rearrangement joins TRBV7-9 to TRBJ2-1; no clear D. Trimming stripped 1 base from V and 8 bases from J, with 18 bases between. The CDR3 is 16 residues long. The germline V gene encodes CDR1 SEHNR and CDR2 FQNEAQ (reference sequence). CDR3 in amino acids: CASSLGAPLGVDEQFF. The CDR3 bases are TGTGCCAGCAGCTTAGGGGCGCCCCTTGGGGTCGATGAGCAGTTCTTC.

This rearrangement joins TRBV9 to TRBJ2-1; 9 positions agree with TRBD2. J was trimmed by 5 bases and V by 5 bases; bases with no gene match: 5. The germline V gene has CDR1 SGDLS and CDR2 YYNGEE. The CDR3 runs 14 residues. The CDR3 DNA sequence: TGTGCCAGCAGTCGTAGCGGGAGCAACAATGAGCAGTTCTTC. This encodes CASSRSGSNNEQFF.

The CDR3: CASSQARQNGYTF. DNA of the CDR3: TGTGCCAGCAGCCAAGCACGACAAAATGGCTACACCTTC. The genes are TRBV4-2 and TRBJ1-2; D is undetermined. Germline CDR1 is LGHNA and CDR2 is YNFKEQ. This CDR3 is 13 amino acids long. With 1 base removed from V and 6 bases from J, the gap between germline ends came to 9 bases.

The V gene is TRBV5-1, the J gene TRBJ2-3; D tentatively reads TRBD1 or TRBD2 (6 bases each). V lost 4 bases and J 0 bases, leaving 15 bases between the germline ends. Per germline, CDR1 SGHRS and CDR2 YFSETQ. The CDR3 runs 16 residues. In DNA form, the CDR3 reads TGCGCCAGCAGCGCCCGCGGGGACATCAGCACAGATACGCAGTATTTT. Residues: CASSARGDISTDTQYF.

This CDR3 reads CASSPGQSNTEAFF. CDR3 DNA: TGCGCCAGCAGCCCGGGGCAGTCAAACACTGAAGCTTTCTTT. This chain joins TRBV5-1 and TRBJ1-1; possibly TRBD1 for D (5 bases). The length of the CDR3 is 14 residues. Trimming took off 4 bases at V and 2 bases at J, with 12 bases between the two ends. Germline-derived CDR1 and CDR2 are SGHRS and YFSETQ. Supplemented by reference TRBV5-1 and TRBJ1-1, the full variable domain reads KAGVTQTPRYLIKTRGQQVTLSCSPISGHRSVSWYQQTPGQGLQFLFEYFSETQRNKGNFPGRFSGRQFSNSRSEMNVSTLELGDSALYLCASSPGQSNTEAFFGQGTRLTVV.

CDR3 sequence reads: CASRPITGYEQYF. For the CDR3, the DNA is TGCGCCAGCAGGCCTATAACAGGGTACGAGCAGTACTTC. The chain has TRBV10-1 and TRBJ2-7, with a possible D match to TRBD1 (6 bases). CDR3 length: 13 amino acids. V was pared by 6 bases and J by 4 bases, with 13 bases between. From germline, CDR1 is WNHNN and CDR2 SYGVQD (reference sequence).

Relative to its sample, this clone is medium-sized. The genes are TRBV5-1 and TRBJ1-5, with D possibly being TRBD1 (6 bases). V lost 0 bases to trimming and J lost 7 bases, with 17 bases between them. The germline V gene has CDR1 SGHRS and CDR2 YFSETQ. The CDR3 sequence is 16 residues long. The DNA for the CDR3 is TGCGCCAGCAGCTTGGAATACAGGGAAGCGGGGCAGCCCCAGCATTTT. Translated, it gives CASSLEYREAGQPQHF.

The J gene is TRBJ2-3, the V gene TRBV11-2; D is possibly TRBD1 (6 bases). Trimming left V 4 bases short and J 5 bases short, with 13 bases between. Germline loops: CDR1 SGHAT, CDR2 FQNNGV. This CDR3 is built from 14 residues. The CDR3 DNA reads as TGTGCCAGCAGCTACGACACAGGGAAAGATACGCAGTATTTT. Amino acids: CASSYDTGKDTQYF.

This clone was counted once. J is TRBJ2-7 and V is TRBV19; 9 nucleotides match TRBD1. The V gene's germline CDR1 is LNHDA and CDR2 SQIVND (reference sequence). This CDR3 region has 14 residues. After removal of 7 bases from V and 3 bases from J, the junction contained 7 bases not matched to a gene. CDR3 sequence reads: CASTLGQGGYEQYF. The CDR3 DNA sequence: TGTGCCAGTACCCTGGGACAGGGTGGCTACGAGCAGTACTTC. The complete variable domain, with remaining parts taken from reference TRBV19 and TRBJ2-7, reads DGGITQSPKYLFRKEGQNVTLSCEQNLNHDAMYWYRQDPGQGLRLIYYSQIVNDFQKGDIAEGYSVSREKKESFPLTVTSAQKNPTAFYLCASTLGQGGYEQYFGPGTRLTVT.

This clone has just a few counts. This sequence joins TRBV10-3 and TRBJ2-7; TRBD2 matches 10 bases. CDR3 length: 17 residues. V lost 3 bases to trimming and J lost 4 bases; unmatched junction nucleotides: 12. The germline gives CDR1 ENHRY, CDR2 SYGVKD. CDR3 sequence: CAISESSGGAGAYEQYF. Here the CDR3 DNA reads TGTGCCATCAGTGAATCCAGCGGGGGGGCCGGGGCTTACGAGCAGTACTTC.

V usage is TRBV23-1 and J usage is TRBJ1-6, with D unclear. TRBV23-1 carries the ORF label, with uncertain function. The CDR3 runs 15 residues. Trimming cost V 0 bases and J 9 bases, with 12 bases left between them. CDR3 bases: TGCGCCAGCAGTCAATCGAGGCAGGTAGGTTCACCCCTCCACTTT. Residues: CASSQSRQVGSPLHF.

The chain recombines TRBV19 with TRBJ1-5; 9 nucleotides agree with TRBD1. After removal of 6 bases from V and 2 bases from J, the junction contained 8 bases not matched to a gene. Germline CDR1 LNHDA, CDR2 SQIVND (reference sequence). The CDR3 contains 16 residues. The CDR3 DNA is TGTGCCAGTAGCACTACAGGGGGCGAAGGCAATCAGCCCCAGCATTTT. The encoded protein is CASSTTGGEGNQPQHF.

The rearrangement uses TRBV5-1 and TRBJ1-6; D uncertain. Germline V gene lookup returns CDR1 SGHRS and CDR2 YFSETQ. V shed 5 bases and J shed 6 bases, with 15 bases lying between them. This CDR3 contains 15 residues. The CDR3 DNA is TGCGCCAGCAGTTCTGAGCCGACCCCTAATTCACCCCTCCACTTT. This translates into CASSSEPTPNSPLHF.